At least ten counts were recorded for the clone carrying this TCR beta chain. TRBV12-4/TRBJ1-2 clonotypes were amplified with adaptor-ligated barcode primers. MiXCR, applied by TCRdb to the multiplex PCR reads, yields one record per CDR3 protein. The data contain hundreds of distinct CDR3 sequences, 20% to 25% of them seen just once; the ten biggest clones take up about 23%. The germline V and J ends were trimmed by 8 bases and 3 bases, with 13 bases remaining between them. This CDR3 has 13 amino acids. This TCR came from a female donor with breast cancer. The specimen was naive CD4+ T cells sorted from blood. Indicated subset: naive CD4+ T cells, CD4+CD45RA+CD25-. The V gene is TRBV12-3 or TRBV12-4, the J gene TRBJ1-2; D not resolved. DNA for the CDR3: TGTGCCAGCCAGGCGGGAGCAGACTATGGCTACACCTTC. Its translation is CASQAGADYGYTF.